What follows describes a single TCR beta chain. This sample is drawn from a study of blood T cell repertoires in COVID-19. For the study at large: Both acute and convalescent COVID-19 samples were obtained from the United States, Italy and Spain. T cells, B-cell-depleted T cells, or PBMCs provided the cDNA or gDNA that served as material.

This CDR3 contains 14 residues. Germline V CDR1 and CDR2: MGHDK, SYGVNS. J lost 3 bases, V lost 3 bases, and 2 bases had no gene match. Authors' analysis steps: Estimated nucleated cell counts came from reference gene primer amplification. The data were produced by immunoSEQ multiplex PCR, yet TCRdb's version contains in-frame clones alone and is incomplete. V and J calls and clone size are given by that table; D and trimming were obtained from the DNA. In the table there are fewer than 95,000 clones, about 91% of which are singletons. The chain combines TRBV25-1 with TRBJ2-7; 10 bases map to TRBD1. Material: peripheral blood. This clonotype was obtained from a man in his 60s with acute or convalescent COVID-19. CDR3 sequence (DNA): TGTGCCAGCAGTGATAGGACAGGGGGCTACGAGCAGTACTTC. Translating it yields CASSDRTGGYEQYF.